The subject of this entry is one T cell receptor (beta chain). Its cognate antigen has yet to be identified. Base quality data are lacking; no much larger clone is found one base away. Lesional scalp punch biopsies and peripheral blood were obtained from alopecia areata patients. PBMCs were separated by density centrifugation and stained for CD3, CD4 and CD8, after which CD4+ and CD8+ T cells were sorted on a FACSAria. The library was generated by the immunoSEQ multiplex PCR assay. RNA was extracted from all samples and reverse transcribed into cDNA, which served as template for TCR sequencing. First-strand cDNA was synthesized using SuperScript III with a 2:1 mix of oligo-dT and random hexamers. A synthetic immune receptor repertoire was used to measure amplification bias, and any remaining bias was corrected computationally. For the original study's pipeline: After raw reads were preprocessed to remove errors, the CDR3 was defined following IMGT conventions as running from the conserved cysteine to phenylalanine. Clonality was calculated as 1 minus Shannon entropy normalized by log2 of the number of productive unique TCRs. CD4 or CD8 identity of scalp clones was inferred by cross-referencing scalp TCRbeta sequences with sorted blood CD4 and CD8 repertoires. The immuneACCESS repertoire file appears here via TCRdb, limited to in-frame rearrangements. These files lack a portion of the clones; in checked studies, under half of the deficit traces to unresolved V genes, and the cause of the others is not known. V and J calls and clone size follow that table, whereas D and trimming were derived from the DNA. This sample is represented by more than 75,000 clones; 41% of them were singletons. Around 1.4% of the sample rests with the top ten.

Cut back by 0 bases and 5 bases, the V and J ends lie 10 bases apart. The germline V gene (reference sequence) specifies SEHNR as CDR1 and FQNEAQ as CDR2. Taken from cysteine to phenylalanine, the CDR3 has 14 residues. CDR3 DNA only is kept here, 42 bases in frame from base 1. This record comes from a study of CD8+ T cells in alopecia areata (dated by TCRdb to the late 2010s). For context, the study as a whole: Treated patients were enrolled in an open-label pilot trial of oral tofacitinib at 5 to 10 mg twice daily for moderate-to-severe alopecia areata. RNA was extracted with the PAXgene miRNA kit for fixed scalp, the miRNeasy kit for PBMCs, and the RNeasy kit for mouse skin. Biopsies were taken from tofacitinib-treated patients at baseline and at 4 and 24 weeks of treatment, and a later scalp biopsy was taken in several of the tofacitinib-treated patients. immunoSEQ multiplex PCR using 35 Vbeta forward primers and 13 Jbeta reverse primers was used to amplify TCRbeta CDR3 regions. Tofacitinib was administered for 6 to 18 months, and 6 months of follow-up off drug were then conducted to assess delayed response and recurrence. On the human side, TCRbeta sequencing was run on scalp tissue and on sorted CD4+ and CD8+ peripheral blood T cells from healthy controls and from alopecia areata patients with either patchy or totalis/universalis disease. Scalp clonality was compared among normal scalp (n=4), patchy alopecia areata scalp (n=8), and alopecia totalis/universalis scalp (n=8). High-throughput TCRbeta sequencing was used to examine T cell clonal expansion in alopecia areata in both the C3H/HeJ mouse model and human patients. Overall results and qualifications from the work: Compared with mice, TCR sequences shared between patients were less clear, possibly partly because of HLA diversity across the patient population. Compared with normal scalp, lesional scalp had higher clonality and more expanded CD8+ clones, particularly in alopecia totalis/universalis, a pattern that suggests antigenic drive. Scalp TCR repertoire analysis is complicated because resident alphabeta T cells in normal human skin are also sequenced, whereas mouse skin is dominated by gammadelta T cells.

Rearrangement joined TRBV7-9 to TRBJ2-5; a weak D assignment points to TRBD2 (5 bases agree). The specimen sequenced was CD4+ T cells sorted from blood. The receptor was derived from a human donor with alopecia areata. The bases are TGTGCCAGCAGCTTAGCGATGGGGAGCGAGACCCAGTACTTC. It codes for CASSLAMGSETQYF.